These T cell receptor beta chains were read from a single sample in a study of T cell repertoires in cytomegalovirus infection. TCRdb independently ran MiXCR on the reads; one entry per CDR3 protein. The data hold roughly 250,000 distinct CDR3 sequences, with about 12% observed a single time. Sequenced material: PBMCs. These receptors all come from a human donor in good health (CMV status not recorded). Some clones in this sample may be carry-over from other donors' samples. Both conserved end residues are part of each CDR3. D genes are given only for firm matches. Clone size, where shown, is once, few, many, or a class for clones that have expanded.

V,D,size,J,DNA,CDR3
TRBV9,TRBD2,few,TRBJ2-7,TGTGCCAGCAGCGTAGTAGGGTCTAGCGGTACCTACGAGCAGTACTTC,CASSVVGSSGTYEQYF
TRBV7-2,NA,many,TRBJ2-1,TGTGCCAGCAGCTTAGCGAGCGGACCTTACAATGAGCAGTTCTTC,CASSLASGPYNEQFF
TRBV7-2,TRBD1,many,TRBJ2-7,TGTGCCAGCAGCTTTCGCCCCCAAAGGACAGGCACCCGTTACTACGAGCAGTACTTC,CASSFRPQRTGTRYYEQYF
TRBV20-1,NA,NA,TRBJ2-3,TGCAGTGCTAGAGGGTCTCCGGCAGATACGCAGTATTTT,CSARGSPADTQYF
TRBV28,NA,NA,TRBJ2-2,TGTGCCAGCCAAGGGGTGACCGGGGAGCTGTTTTTT,CASQGVTGELFF
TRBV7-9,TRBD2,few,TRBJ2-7,TGTGCCAGCAGCTTTGGGCTAGCGGGCGTCGACCTCTACGAGCAGTACTTC,CASSFGLAGVDLYEQYF
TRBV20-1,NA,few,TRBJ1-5,TGCAGTGCTAGAGAGGGCCGGGGGAATAGCAATCAGCCCCAGCATTTT,CSAREGRGNSNQPQHF
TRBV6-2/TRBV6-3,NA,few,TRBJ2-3,TGTGCCAGCAGTTACCTTGGTCAGCCGAGCACAGATACGCAGTATTTT,CASSYLGQPSTDTQYF
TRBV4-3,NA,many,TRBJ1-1,TGCGCCAGTGATATGAACACTGAAGCTTTCTTT,CASDMNTEAFF
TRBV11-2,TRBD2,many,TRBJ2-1,TGTGCCAGCAGCTTAGGGATAGCGGGATTGTCCTACAATGAGCAGTTCTTC,CASSLGIAGLSYNEQFF
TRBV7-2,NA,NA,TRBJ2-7,TGTGCCAGCAGCGTAGACAACCGGGGGCGAGAGCAGTACTTC,CASSVDNRGREQYF
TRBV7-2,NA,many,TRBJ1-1,TGTGCCAGCAGCTTATCTTCGATGCCTGAAGCTTTCTTT,CASSLSSMPEAFF
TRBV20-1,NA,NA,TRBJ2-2,TGCAGTGCTAGAGAGGGTGCGAACACCGGGGAGCTGTTTTTT,CSAREGANTGELFF
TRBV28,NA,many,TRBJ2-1,TGTGCCAGCCATACCGTAGCTATCCCACTCTTCTTC,CASHTVAIPLFF
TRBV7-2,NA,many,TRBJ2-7,TGTGCCAGCAGCTTAGCTGGTCATTCTACTGGGTTCGAGCAGTACTTC,CASSLAGHSTGFEQYF
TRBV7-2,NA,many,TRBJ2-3,TGTGCCAGCAGCACGTCAGGGCAAGATACGCAGTATTTT,CASSTSGQDTQYF
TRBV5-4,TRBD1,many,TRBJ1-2,TGTGCCAGCAGCTCCGGACAGGCGGTCCCCTCTGGCTACACCTTC,CASSSGQAVPSGYTF
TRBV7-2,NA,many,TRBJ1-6,TGTGCCAGCAGCCCGACGGGGGGATCACCCCTCCACTTT,CASSPTGGSPLHF
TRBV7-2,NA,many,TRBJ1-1,TGTGCCAGCACCTTCGGCACTGAAGCTTTCTTT,CASTFGTEAFF
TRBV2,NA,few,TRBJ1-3,TGTGCCAGCAGTGAAAGCTCTGGAAACACCATATATTTT,CASSESSGNTIYF